This T cell receptor beta chain comes out of a study of blood T cell repertoires in COVID-19. Study background: PBMCs, B-cell-depleted T cells, or T cells were the source of the cDNA or gDNA that made up the material.

Original processing methods: Amplifying reference gene primers gave estimates of nucleated cell counts. TCRdb's table, derived via immunoSEQ multiplex PCR, lists solely in-frame clones and lacks some. V, J and clone size are taken as reported in that table, and D and trimming were inferred from the DNA itself. The sample yields some 69,000 clones, 79% seen once. V lost 4 bases, J lost 7 bases, and 17 bases lay in between. The germline CDR1 and CDR2 sequences are SGHNT and YYREEE (reference sequence). This CDR3 is 14 amino acids long. The sequence was obtained from a human donor in a cohort sampled during active COVID-19. Sequenced material: peripheral blood. The chain links TRBV5-4 to TRBJ2-5, with D maybe TRBD1 (6 bases). CDR3 sequence reads: CASSVDSTDGTQYF. In DNA, the CDR3 is TGTGCCAGCAGCGTGGACAGTACCGATGGGACCCAGTACTTC.